The rows below give T cell receptor beta chains drawn from one sample of a study of blood T cell repertoires in COVID-19. Libraries were prepared by immunoSEQ multiplex PCR; TCRdb keeps only in-frame clonotypes and omits some of them. The sample includes 200,000 to 300,000 clones, approximately 84% seen only once; the top ten take 8.6%. Input material: peripheral blood. These receptors originate from a human donor in a cohort sampled during active COVID-19. Each CDR3 is given with its conserved first and last residue. Fields, in order: V gene, clone size, CDR3 protein. Not all rows give a size; the values are once, few, many and, for expanded clones, a class.

v_gene: TRBV7-8
abundance: NA
CDR3aa: CASSFYRVGQGATEAFF

v_gene: TRBV10-1
abundance: NA
CDR3aa: CASSPDRSSGYTF

v_gene: TRBV19
abundance: NA
CDR3aa: CASNRQYSGNTIYF

v_gene: TRBV12-5
abundance: NA
CDR3aa: CASGLNPSVDRGGVTGELFF

v_gene: TRBV28
abundance: NA
CDR3aa: CASSSNTLGDDGYTF

v_gene: TRBV19
abundance: NA
CDR3aa: CASSVGQGDVEQFF

v_gene: TRBV7-2
abundance: many
CDR3aa: CASSLRDRVSGYTF

v_gene: TRBV5-8
abundance: NA
CDR3aa: CASSLGAGSRQPQHF

v_gene: TRBV7-6
abundance: NA
CDR3aa: CASSLVGGRAYVYNEQFF

v_gene: TRBV4-1
abundance: NA
CDR3aa: CASSQNRDRSNEQYF

v_gene: TRBV5-1
abundance: NA
CDR3aa: CASSLVEGAYNSPLHF